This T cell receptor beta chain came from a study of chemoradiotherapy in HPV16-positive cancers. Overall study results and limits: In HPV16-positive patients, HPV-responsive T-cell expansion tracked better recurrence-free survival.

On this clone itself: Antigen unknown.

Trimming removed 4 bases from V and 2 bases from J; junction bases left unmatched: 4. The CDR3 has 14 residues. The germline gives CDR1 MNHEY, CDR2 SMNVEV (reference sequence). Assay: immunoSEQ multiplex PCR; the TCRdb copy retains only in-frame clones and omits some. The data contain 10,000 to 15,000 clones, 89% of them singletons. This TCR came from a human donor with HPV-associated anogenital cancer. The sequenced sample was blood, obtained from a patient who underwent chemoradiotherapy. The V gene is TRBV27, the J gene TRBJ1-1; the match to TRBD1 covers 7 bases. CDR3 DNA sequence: TGTGCCAGCAGTTACCGGGACAGAAACACTGAAGCTTTCTTT. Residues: CASSYRDRNTEAFF.